This T cell receptor beta chain was sequenced in a study of T cells expressing NK-cell markers. At the level of the study: Just one sequenced donor of eight was HCMV-seronegative, while seven were seropositive.

Turning to this clonotype: Its antigen remains unidentified.

The V gene's germline CDR1 is SGHRS and CDR2 YFSETQ. The CDR3 has 15 residues. UMIs accompanied the 5'RACE template switching by which TCR beta cDNA was made. TCRdb reprocessed the 5' RACE reads, with one entry per CDR3 protein and no DNA. The sample totals 500,000 to 700,000 distinct CDR3 sequences. General observations from the study: In a few donors, these clonotypes also led the CD3+CD56-NKG2C+ fraction.

The sample was blood T cells: a sorted CD56 or NKG2C T cell subset, CD4+ or CD8+ T cells, or bulk PBMC T cells (not recorded which). This sequence joins TRBV5-1 and TRBJ2-2. The sequence was collected from a man aged 18 to 29 in good health. The CDR3: CASSLRQTNTGELFF.